The 27 T cell receptor beta chains below were found in one sample sequenced in a study of identical twins. Each CDR3 protein is one row after TCRdb ran MiXCR on the 5' RACE reads. The sample contains approximately 500,000 distinct CDR3 sequences, over 12% of which appear only once. The sample also formed part of further work on yellow fever vaccine responses in identical twins.

Sequencing was performed on CD4+ T cells sorted from blood. These receptors came from a woman between 18 and 29 years old in good health.

The chain has TRBV6-2 or TRBV6-3 and TRBJ2-3; TRBD2 matches 7 bases. Germline assignment: CDR1 MNHEY and CDR2 SVGEGT. CDR3 length equals 17 residues. V shed 2 bases, J shed 0 bases, and the junction held 8 bases outside the gene matches. CDR3 nucleotide sequence: TGTGCCAGCAGTTACGCCCTGGGACTACATAGCACAGATACGCAGTATTTT. Encoded protein: CASSYALGLHSTDTQYF.

The chain couples TRBV20-1 to TRBJ2-3, with unresolved D. There are 13 residues in the CDR3. Trimming stripped 3 bases from V and 5 bases from J, with 12 bases between. Per germline, CDR1 DFQATT and CDR2 SNEGSKA (reference sequence). The CDR3 nucleotides read TGCAGTGCTAGTTCTCGTTTAGGAGATACGCAGTATTTT. This gives the protein CSASSRLGDTQYF.

This clonotype was observed a handful of times. The J gene is TRBJ1-5, the V gene TRBV6-1; TRBD1 might be the D (5 bases). V lost 4 bases and J lost 5, with 18 bases in between. This CDR3 is built from 16 residues. Germline V gives CDR1 MNHNS, CDR2 SASEGT. The CDR3, as DNA: TGTGCCAGCAGTGGACAGTGGGCAGTGGGACATCAGCCCCAGCATTTT. Translating it yields CASSGQWAVGHQPQHF.

V gene TRBV11-3 combines with J gene TRBJ2-1, with 8 positions matching TRBD1. The CDR3 runs 16 residues. Germline CDR1 SGHNT, CDR2 YENEEA. V was pared by 1 base and J by 8 bases, with 10 bases of the junction left unmatched. CDR3 in amino acids: CASSLVGQGALYEQFF. The CDR3 DNA follows: TGTGCCAGCAGCTTAGTCGGGCAGGGGGCCCTTTATGAGCAGTTCTTC.

The CDR3 bases are TGTGCCAGCTCACGGGGGGGTAGAGGGCTGAACACTGAAGCTTTCTTT. Protein: CASSRGGRGLNTEAFF. The chain links TRBV18 to TRBJ1-1; possible D gene TRBD1, 5 bases. This CDR3 has 16 amino acids. Deletions cut 4 bases from V and 0 bases from J, with 15 bases between. Germline loops: CDR1 KGHSH, CDR2 LQKENI.

The J gene is TRBJ2-1, the V gene TRBV5-1, with D unresolved. Germline CDR1 is SGHRS and CDR2 is YFSETQ. V dropped 0 bases and J dropped 8 bases, with 12 bases sitting between them. The CDR3 runs 14 residues. CDR3: CASSLALPLDEQFF. In DNA form, the CDR3 reads TGCGCCAGCAGCTTGGCTTTGCCGCTGGATGAGCAGTTCTTC.

This clonotype was counted a few times. The V call is TRBV6-5, the J call TRBJ2-2, with TRBD2 matching 9 bases. CDR3 length equals 16 residues. Germline CDR1 reads MNHEY; CDR2 reads SVGAGI. Unmatched junction bases numbered 5, after V lost 0 bases and J lost 6 bases. This CDR3 reads CASSYSKGLAAGELFF. The CDR3 nucleotides read TGTGCCAGCAGTTACTCGAAGGGACTAGCTGCCGGGGAGCTGTTTTTT.

This clonotype appeared a few times. The chain joins TRBV7-2 to TRBJ2-3; tentatively, D is TRBD2 (6 bases). The CDR3 runs 15 residues. Germline assignment: CDR1 SGHTA and CDR2 FQGNSA. Trimming took off 5 bases at V and 7 bases at J, with 19 bases between the two ends. The CDR3 loop is CASSPLGGWANTQYF. CDR3 coding DNA: TGTGCCAGCAGCCCCCTGGGGGGATGGGCAAATACGCAGTATTTT.

At least ten counts were recorded for this clonotype. The chain links TRBV12-3 or TRBV12-4 to TRBJ1-6; D unresolved. This CDR3 has 15 residues. V was clipped by 3 bases and J by 5 bases, with 11 bases between them. The CDR3 here is CASSFVPGHNSPLHF. The DNA of the CDR3 is TGTGCCAGCAGTTTTGTCCCGGGCCATAATTCACCCCTCCACTTT.

The CDR3 DNA reads as TGTGCCATCAGTGTACGACTGCTAGCGGGAGCCGATACGCAGTATTTT. This encodes CAISVRLLAGADTQYF. This sequence joins TRBV10-3 and TRBJ2-3; 10 nucleotides align to TRBD2. This CDR3 is 16 amino acids long. Germline-derived CDR1 and CDR2 are ENHRY and SYGVKD. The V and J ends lost 4 bases and 6 bases, in that order; junction bases with no gene match: 10.

The chain has TRBV12-3 or TRBV12-4 and TRBJ2-1; D remains ambiguous. The CDR3 is 18 amino acids. V was clipped by 5 bases and J by 4 bases, with 24 bases between them. This CDR3 is CASSLWKAGSPGYNEQFF. CDR3 DNA sequence: TGTGCCAGCAGTCTATGGAAAGCCGGGTCTCCCGGGTACAATGAGCAGTTCTTC.

In this sample, this clonotype turned up many times. The genes are TRBV5-1 and TRBJ1-2, with 12 bases that match TRBD1. This CDR3 contains 13 residues. CDR1 is SGHRS and CDR2 is YFSETQ in the germline V gene. V lost 8 bases to trimming and J lost 2 bases; unmatched junction nucleotides: 1. CDR3 DNA: TGCGCCAGTGGGACAGGGGGCAACTATGGCTACACCTTC. This codes for CASGTGGNYGYTF.

In this sample, this clonotype turned up once. The rearrangement uses TRBV6-1 and TRBJ1-1; 10 nucleotides agree with TRBD1. The J segment lost 1 base and the V segment lost 8 bases, leaving 7 bases of the junction unmatched. The CDR3 length is 15 residues. Germline V gives CDR1 MNHNS, CDR2 SASEGT. The CDR3 nucleotides are TGTGCCAGCCAACGACAGGGGGCAGGGAACACTGAAGCTTTCTTT. It translates to CASQRQGAGNTEAFF.

This clonotype was seen a few times. The CDR3 coding sequence is TGCAGTGCTAGAGGGGCTGGGCGGGATTGGAATGAGCAGTTCTTC. It translates to CSARGAGRDWNEQFF. The J gene is TRBJ2-1, the V gene TRBV20-1; possible D gene TRBD2, 6 bases. Between the trimmed V and J ends, which lost 1 base and 7 bases, there was a span of 17 bases. The CDR3 extends over 15 amino acids. Germline lookup yields CDR1 DFQATT and CDR2 SNEGSKA (reference sequence).

The chain recombines TRBV27 with TRBJ2-3; 11 positions match TRBD1. Losses at the gene ends were 5 bases for V and 5 bases for J; bases not matched to a gene: 12. Germline CDR1 MNHEY, CDR2 SMNVEV (reference sequence). CDR3 length equals 17 residues. CDR3 in DNA: TGTGCCAGCAGTGGCCGGGACAGGGGGTTGAGAAAAGATACGCAGTATTTT. This encodes CASSGRDRGLRKDTQYF.

This clonotype was counted many times. The chain recombines TRBV12-3 or TRBV12-4 with TRBJ1-1; D gene unclear. The V end was cut by 0 bases, the J end by 4 bases, with 6 bases between. CDR3 length equals 13 residues. CDR3 sequence: CASSLAGPTEAFF. CDR3 nucleotide sequence: TGTGCCAGCAGTTTAGCAGGTCCCACTGAAGCTTTCTTT.

V usage is TRBV20-1 and J usage is TRBJ2-3, with D possibly being TRBD1 (6 bases). This CDR3 has 14 amino acids. The V end lost 5 bases, the J end lost 0 bases, and 12 bases lay between the germline ends. CDR1 is DFQATT, CDR2 SNEGSKA, per germline (reference sequence). The CDR3 nucleotides read TGCAGTGCTCCGACAGGCACTAGCACAGATACGCAGTATTTT. Translation gives CSAPTGTSTDTQYF.

This clonotype was detected only a few times. CDR3 residues: CSAWDFQASTDTQYF. CDR3 bases: TGCAGTGCTTGGGACTTCCAAGCTAGCACAGATACGCAGTATTTT. The chain carries TRBV20-1 and TRBJ2-3; a possible D gene is TRBD2 (6 bases). CDR1 is DFQATT and CDR2 is SNEGSKA in the germline V gene (reference sequence). Trimming pared 5 bases from V and 0 bases from J, leaving 15 bases between. This CDR3 is 15 amino acids long.

The chain carries TRBV14 and TRBJ2-1, with 15 bases aligning to TRBD2. The CDR3 has 19 amino acids. J gave up 2 bases and V 4 bases, and 9 bases lay outside the gene matches. Germline V CDR1 and CDR2: SGHDN, FVKESK. In nucleotides, the CDR3 is TGTGCCAGCAGCCCCGGACTAGCGGGGGGGCCCGTTCCCTACAATGAGCAGTTCTTC. Protein sequence: CASSPGLAGGPVPYNEQFF.

This clonotype was picked up a small number of times. V usage is TRBV11-1 and J usage is TRBJ2-7; 9 positions match TRBD2. Per the germline V gene, CDR1 is SGHAT and CDR2 is FQDESV (reference sequence). The V segment lost 2 bases and the J segment 7 bases; nucleotides outside the gene matches: 18. CDR3 length: 18 amino acids. The CDR3 nucleotides read TGTGCCAGCAGCTTATTATACTCGGGGAAAGCGGGAGGACGAGAGCAGTACTTC. It specifies CASSLLYSGKAGGREQYF. Filled out from reference TRBV11-1 and TRBJ2-7, the complete variable domain reads EAEVAQSPRYKITEKSQAVAFWCDPISGHATLYWYRQILGQGPELLVQFQDESVVDDSQLPKDRFSAERLKGVDSTLKIQPAELGDSAMYLCASSLLYSGKAGGREQYFGPGTRLTVT.

The chain couples TRBV6-5 to TRBJ1-2; no firm D call. CDR1 is MNHEY and CDR2 is SVGAGI in the germline V gene. The germline V and J ends were trimmed by 2 bases and 0 bases, with 10 bases remaining between them. CDR3 size: 15 residues. DNA of the CDR3: TGTGCCAGCAGTTACGGTGGCGTAGCTAACTATGGCTACACCTTC. Residues: CASSYGGVANYGYTF.

J is TRBJ1-1 and V is TRBV3-1; D perhaps matches TRBD1 (5 bases). Germline V lookup: CDR1 LGHDT, CDR2 YNNKEL (reference sequence). The CDR3 totals 13 residues. V dropped 6 bases and J dropped 4 bases, with 12 bases sitting between them. The CDR3 loop reads CASRSSGSTEAFF. The CDR3 DNA follows: TGTGCCAGCAGGAGCTCAGGGAGCACTGAAGCTTTCTTT.

This clonotype was seen once. The chain recombines TRBV7-9 with TRBJ2-2; tentatively, D is TRBD1 (5 bases). Germline V gene lookup returns CDR1 SEHNR and CDR2 FQNEAQ (reference sequence). With 6 bases removed from V and 6 bases from J, the gap between germline ends came to 14 bases. This CDR3 has 14 residues. In nucleotides, the CDR3 is TGTGCCAGCAGTCCCGACAGTTGGGCCGGGGAGCTGTTTTTT. Its translation is CASSPDSWAGELFF.

J is TRBJ2-7 and V is TRBV12-3 or TRBV12-4; D is tentatively TRBD1 or TRBD2 (5 bases each). V lost 3 bases and J 2 bases, leaving 20 bases between the germline ends. The CDR3 has 17 amino acids. CDR3 bases: TGTGCCAGCAGTTTGGATCGGCTCGGGACGATTCCCTACGAGCAGTACTTC. Its protein is CASSLDRLGTIPYEQYF.

The chain is built from TRBV4-1 and TRBJ2-1; D is uncertain. V dropped 3 bases and J dropped 5 bases, with 11 bases sitting between them. Germline V lookup: CDR1 MGHRA, CDR2 YSYEKL. The CDR3 spans 14 residues. CDR3 bases: TGCGCCAGCAGCCAGTCCGGGCCAAACAATGAGCAGTTCTTC. It yields the protein CASSQSGPNNEQFF.

The CDR3 reads CASSTGSLSTNEKLFF. DNA of the CDR3: TGCGCCAGCAGTACGGGAAGCCTTTCAACTAATGAAAAACTGTTTTTT. J is TRBJ1-4 and V is TRBV5-1; no clear D gene. CDR3 length equals 16 residues. Trimming removed 5 bases from V and 0 bases from J, with 14 bases in between. Germline V gives CDR1 SGHRS, CDR2 YFSETQ.

This chain links TRBV20-1 with TRBJ2-5; D is unresolved. The V end lost 5 bases, the J end lost 3 bases, and 10 bases lay between the germline ends. The CDR3 runs 12 residues. CDR1 and CDR2 from the germline V gene are DFQATT and SNEGSKA (reference sequence). The CDR3 DNA reads TGCAGTGCTCACAGTAGGAAAGAGACCCAGTACTTC. Translated, it gives CSAHSRKETQYF.